This entry features one TCR beta chain sequence. The germline gives CDR1 WSHSY, CDR2 SAAADI. The V gene lost 3 bases and the J gene lost 0 bases, with 9 bases spanning the gap. The CDR3 runs 16 residues. This sample is part of a study of T-cell reconstitution after alpha-beta-depleted transplantation in children. Using unique molecular identifiers, the investigators prepared the TCRbeta library. TCRdb redid the calling of the PCR reads with MiXCR, one entry per CDR3 protein. The sample includes about 230,000 distinct CDR3 sequences, roughly 10% of them seen just once. The rearrangement links TRBV10-2 to TRBJ1-6; D is undetermined. The receptor comes from a human donor who donated a stem cell graft to a child with acute lymphoblastic leukemia. The source material was PBMCs from the stem cell graft donor, sampled from the stem cell graft. The CDR3 DNA reads as TGCGCCAGCAGTGATACACTTAACTCCTATAATTCACCCCTCCACTTT. Protein product: CASSDTLNSYNSPLHF.